These T cell receptor beta chains were read from a single sample in a study of T cell clonotyping in hematopoietic cell transplantation. Sequencing was performed with immunoSEQ multiplex PCR; in TCRdb, only in-frame clones are kept and a portion is missing. The table includes some 2,200 clones, roughly nine tenths detected once. Sequenced sample: peripheral blood mononuclear cells. These receptors came from a man aged 35-49 years in good health. Some clones in this sample may be carry-over from other donors' samples. Each CDR3 is given with its conserved first and last residue. A D gene is named only where the DNA matches it firmly. Not every row has a clone size; where given, it reads once, few, many or a size class.

DNA,CDR3,V,J,size,D
TGTGCCAGCAGCAATTCGCGGAGGGGGTCTGAAAAACTGTTTTTT,CASSNSRRGSEKLFF,TRBV13,TRBJ1-4,NA,NA
TGCGCCAGCAGTGAAGGCATGGGGACAGGGGCAGATACGCAGTATTTT,CASSEGMGTGADTQYF,TRBV10-2,TRBJ2-3,few,TRBD1
TGTGCCTGGAGTGTCCGGCCCAATCAGCCCCAGCATTTT,CAWSVRPNQPQHF,TRBV30,TRBJ1-5,NA,NA
TGCGCCAGCAGCCAGGCCGCGGGACAGGGTTACGAGCAGTACTTC,CASSQAAGQGYEQYF,TRBV4-3,TRBJ2-7,NA,TRBD1
TGTGCCAGCCACACAGGGACTGGGGCCAACGTCCTGACTTTC,CASHTGTGANVLTF,TRBV6-4,TRBJ2-6,NA,NA
TGTGCCAGCAGCTCGGACAGTGGGAACTATGGCTACACCTTC,CASSSDSGNYGYTF,TRBV7-9,TRBJ1-2,NA,NA
TGTGCCAGCAGCCCCTCAGGGCAGGGGACCTCACCCCTCCACTTT,CASSPSGQGTSPLHF,TRBV14,TRBJ1-6,once,NA
TGTGCCAGCAGCTTGGATGGCGGGGAACTGTTTTTT,CASSLDGGELFF,TRBV7-2,TRBJ1-4,NA,NA
TGTGCCAGCAGCTACTGGAAGGGGGGCTCTAGCACAGATACGCAGTATTTT,CASSYWKGGSSTDTQYF,TRBV7-2,TRBJ2-3,NA,NA
TGTGCCAGCAGGAGGGACAGGGAGGGGACTGAAGCTTTCTTT,CASRRDREGTEAFF,TRBV11-3,TRBJ1-1,NA,TRBD1
TGTGCCAGTAGCTGGACAGGAAACAATGAGCAGTTCTTC,CASSWTGNNEQFF,TRBV19,TRBJ2-1,NA,TRBD1